The T cell receptor beta chain under discussion was sequenced for a study of breast tumors, draining lymph nodes, adjacent tissues. Axillary draining lymph nodes of breast cancer patients supplied the node samples. V lost 5 bases and J lost 5; bases outside the gene matches: 7. The germline V gene encodes CDR1 SGHVS and CDR2 FNYEAQ. This CDR3 contains 15 residues. This clonotype was counted a single time. Its antigen remains unidentified. TCRdb reprocessed the multiplex PCR reads via MiXCR and lists one record per CDR3 protein. The profile shows approximately 230,000 distinct CDR3 sequences, about 34% of them singletons. Findings and caveats of the study: Tumor repertoires ranked between lymph nodes and nontumor tissue in diversity, with V and J gene preferences. Luminal-like breast cancer showed significantly higher tumor–nontumor repertoire similarity than basal-like. The data were judged consistent with most tumor T cells coming from lymph node and expanding in tumor.

The sequence derives from a female donor with breast cancer. Some clones in this sample may be carry-over from other donors' samples. The sequenced sample consisted of axillary lymph node tissue. The chain combines TRBV7-6 with TRBJ2-5; TRBD2 matches 11 bases. The CDR3 nucleotides read TGTGCCAGCAGCGACGTACTAGCGGGAGTGGAGACCCAGTACTTC. Translation: CASSDVLAGVETQYF.